The rows below give T cell receptor beta chains drawn from one sample of a study of early stage breast cancer tumors. Sequencing used immunoSEQ multiplex PCR; TCRdb keeps in-frame clones, though not all of them. The sample lists about 5,500 clones, just under 70% occurring once. Source material: normal breast tissue next to the tumor. All receptors derive from a person between 55 and 69 years old with breast cancer. The conserved cysteine and the conserved F or W are not part of the CDR3 here. Only some rows state a clone size, as once, few, many or a class for expanded clones.

abundance | v_gene | CDR3aa
medium-sized | TRBV19 | ASSIVWGGEQY
few | TRBV6-1 | ASSEGRDQPQH
NA | TRBV15 | ATQQGSGRGQF
few | TRBV19 | ATKTAGRSYNSPLH
few | TRBV4-1 | ASSLAGTELTGGELF
few | TRBV27 | ASSLSPAAYEQY
NA | TRBV6-1 | ASSETLNEGYT
few | TRBV6-6 | ASSRGQGGNEQF
NA | TRBV4-3 | ASSHGQGTSYGYT
NA | TRBV5-5 | ASSLVSGGRAGELF
NA | TRBV11-2 | ASSPTVGGAYEQY
NA | TRBV7-3 | ASSSDAGSQETQY
NA | TRBV7-3 | ASSLTGNTGELF
NA | TRBV5-4 | ASSLELPGRFTEAF
NA | TRBV5-1 | ASSLEDKYNEQF
medium-sized | TRBV2 | ASSPGQVLPNEAF
NA | TRBV18 | ASSPGASVQGTGELF
once | TRBV27 | ASSLNFPGTISGNTIY
NA | TRBV29-1 | SVGSVGNQPQH
NA | TRBV30 | AWSRVNEQF
NA | TRBV4-3 | ASSLLSGANVLT
once | TRBV7-3 | ASSFGQGADTQY
NA | TRBV9 | ASSPSDTLSYNEQF
NA | TRBV7-8 | ASSFFRTASYEQY
NA | TRBV7-9 | ASSLLVSDEQF
NA | TRBV19 | ASSKGTDSYEQY
NA | TRBV7-2 | ASSLTSGRNNEQF
NA | TRBV28 | ASEALIGRAEAF
few | TRBV7-9 | ASSSQTAPRYNEQF
NA | TRBV7-2 | ASSLVIPGSSGNTIY
NA | TRBV6-6 | ASSYTLSGYTEAF
NA | TRBV18 | ASSNIRGMNTEAF
NA | TRBV2 | ASSMNRINEKLF
NA | TRBV7-7 | ASSPQLGRGGETQY
NA | TRBV15 | ATSRDQQGNTEAF
once | TRBV19 | ASSPPGAQEADTQY
NA | TRBV28 | ASSLGIVARSNTIY
medium-sized | TRBV28 | ASITSGSLQETQY
NA | TRBV4-1 | ASRPHGTTSEPQH
NA | TRBV11-1 | ASSREENTEAF
once | TRBV10-3 | AIRGDVNTEAF
NA | TRBV30 | AWSVGRGIGQPQH
NA | TRBV7-9 | ASSPTSGGATDTQY
NA | TRBV2 | ASSIERGSNEKLF
once | TRBV19 | ASSTSRPPGNEQF
NA | TRBV28 | ASSSPTTEAF
few | TRBV7-2 | ASSKGGAEDTQY
NA | TRBV19 | ASSIRGWNTEAF